In its sample, the clone carrying this T cell receptor (beta chain) was seen a few times. These data belong to a study of cytomegalovirus exposure and HLA in healthy donors. CDR3 length: 15 amino acids. Per the germline V gene, CDR1 is SGHKS and CDR2 is YYEKEE (reference sequence). J gave up 7 bases and V 4 bases, and 13 bases lay outside the gene matches. Primers included in the PCR were 60 Vbeta and 13 Jbeta primers. The table came from immunoSEQ multiplex PCR; TCRdb's copy has only in-frame clones and leaves some out. Counted here are some 190,000 clones, about 81% occurring once; the ten biggest clones make up about 1.6%.

What was sequenced was PBMCs. The rearrangement joins TRBV5-5 to TRBJ1-1; the match to TRBD1 covers 7 bases. This TCR derives from a man aged 35 to 55 in good health and CMV-seronegative. The DNA of the CDR3 is TGTGCCAGCAGCCCGACTAAGACAGGGACGAATGAAGCTTTCTTT. Amino acids: CASSPTKTGTNEAFF.